Sequencing of this TCR beta chain was carried out in a study of blood T cells in healthy people across ages (dated by TCRdb to between 2015 and 2016). Context from the whole study: In model experiments, template switching captured about one uniquely barcoded TCR beta cDNA molecule for every two T cells. The study measured age-related changes in TCR beta repertoire diversity using deep sequencing normalized with unique cDNA molecular identifiers. The donors were divided into four age groups: young (average about 16 years), middle-aged (under 40), aged (around 59) and long-lived (roughly 86). To avoid experimental bias, donors of different ages were randomly spread across the sequencing lanes. Two additional independent replicas of 1 million unique cDNA reads from the same blood draw were analyzed for two donors (one aged 18 to 30 and one aged 80 or older). Results the study describes overall, beyond this receptor: Conclusive comparison of naive and antigen-experienced compartments was prevented by the profiling of bulk unsorted PBMCs. The long-lived group showed more naive CD4+ T cells, fewer expanded clones and increased TCR diversity than the aged group, suggesting age selection. The CMV infection status of donors was not known, potentially confounding age-related changes in expanded clonotypes. Total diversity estimates from one million sequenced T cells were considered lower bounds and underestimates. As age increased, observed TCR beta diversity per million T cells dropped in a roughly linear way, and a significant reduction was already evident by age roughly 36. The percentage of naive T cells measured by flow cytometry correlated strongly with observed TCR beta diversity.

About this clonotype itself: Its antigen has not been determined. Per-base qualities were not stored, and no clone one base away is much larger.

The library was prepared using 5' RACE. The reads were generated on an Illumina HiSeq 2500. A second about 7 to 11 cycle PCR used a sample-barcoded 5' primer and a J-beta primer mix. A template-switch 5' adaptor carrying 12 random nucleotides introduced a unique molecular identifier onto each TCR beta cDNA molecule. At least 2.5 million CDR3-containing paired-end reads were obtained from each sample. First-strand cDNA was synthesized from all RNA with the Mint cDNA synthesis kit, primed by a TRBC-specific oligonucleotide. Following uracil-DNA glycosylase treatment, a first 18-cycle PCR with universal primers M1SS and BC2_uni_R was performed on all cDNA. The original pipeline was this. Each sample was normalized by randomly selecting 1 million high-quality reads, each carrying a distinct molecular identifier. Instead of being binned into consensus sequences, reads with shared molecular identifiers were discarded. MiTCR, set to a Q25 quality threshold and the strictest error-elimination algorithm, was used for CDR3 identification, clonotype clustering and error correction. Lower-bound total TCR beta diversity was estimated with a nonparametric unseen species model using Euler transformation. The public reads were reprocessed in TCRdb via fastp at Q25 and MiXCR, keeping in-frame beta chains. Duplicate CDR3 protein sequences are folded into a single record with the most common DNA and genes. TCRdb assigned the V and J calls; the authors' analysis was not used. The sample table lists about 1.8 million distinct CDR3 sequences, less than 50% of them with a count of one. The ten largest account for 2% to 2.5% of the sample.

Donors were 40 or so systemically healthy Caucasian individuals from Russia aged roughly 6 to 100 years. Each donor gave approximately 9.4 milliliters of peripheral blood, drawn into EDTA-treated Vacutainer tubes. Ficoll-Paque density-gradient centrifugation was used to isolate PBMCs, with at least 6 million per sample. Total RNA was extracted from PBMCs with Trizol reagent, with at least 5.5 micrograms obtained per sample. For every donor, an aliquot of PBMCs went through flow cytometry to measure the percentages of naive CD45RAhigh/CD27high T cells. The sequence was collected from a woman between 40 and 50 years old in good health. The sample comprised blood.

The CDR3 reads CASSLDVTSNTGELFF. The bases read TGTGCCAGCAGTTTAGATGTCACTTCGAACACCGGGGAGCTGTTTTTT. Here the chain combines TRBV12-3 or TRBV12-4 and TRBJ2-2; the D gene is unclear. Reading from cysteine to phenylalanine, the CDR3 counts 16 amino acids. The kept DNA is CDR3 alone, 48 bases in frame from the first base. V is cut by 1 base and J by 0 bases, and the space between the germline ends is 9 bases.